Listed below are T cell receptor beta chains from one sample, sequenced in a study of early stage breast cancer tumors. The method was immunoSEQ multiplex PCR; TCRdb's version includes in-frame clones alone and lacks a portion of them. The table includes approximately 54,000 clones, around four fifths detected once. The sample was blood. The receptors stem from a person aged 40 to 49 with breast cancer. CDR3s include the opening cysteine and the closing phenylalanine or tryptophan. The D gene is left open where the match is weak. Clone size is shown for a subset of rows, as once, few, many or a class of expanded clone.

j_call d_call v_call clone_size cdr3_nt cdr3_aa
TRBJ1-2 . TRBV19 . TGTGCCAGCAGAGGGCCAGGGGTTAACTATGGCTACACCTTC CASRGPGVNYGYTF
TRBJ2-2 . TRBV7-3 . TGTGCCAGCAGCCCCCGGCTGGAGGGCGGGGGGGAGCTGTTTTTT CASSPRLEGGGELFF
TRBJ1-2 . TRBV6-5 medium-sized TGTGCCAGCAGGCCCACGGGATCCCTCAACTATGGCTACACCTTC CASRPTGSLNYGYTF
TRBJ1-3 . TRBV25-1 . TGTGCCAGCAGTGGGCGGGACGTTCTCTCTGGAAACACCATATATTTT CASSGRDVLSGNTIYF
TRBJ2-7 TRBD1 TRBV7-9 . TGTGCCAGCAGCTTAGCGGACAGGGGGCGAACTAATCATTACTTC CASSLADRGRTNHYF
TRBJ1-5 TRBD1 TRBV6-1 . TGTGCCAGCAGTAGAGGACAGGAAATCCAGCCCCAGCATTTT CASSRGQEIQPQHF
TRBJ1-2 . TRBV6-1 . TGTGCCAGCAGTTTTGGGTCGGGCTACACCTTC CASSFGSGYTF
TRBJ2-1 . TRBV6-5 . TGTGCCAGCAGTTACTCGGGAGACAATGAGCAGTTCTTC CASSYSGDNEQFF
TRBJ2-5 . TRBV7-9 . TGTGCCAGCAGCAAACGACAGACCCAAGAGACCCAGTACTTC CASSKRQTQETQYF
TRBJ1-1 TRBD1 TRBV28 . TGTGCCAGCAACTCCCCGGACAGGGAAGCTTTCTTT CASNSPDREAFF
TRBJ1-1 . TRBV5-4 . TGTGCCAGCAGCTTAAGAGGTTCGACTGAAGCTTTCTTT CASSLRGSTEAFF
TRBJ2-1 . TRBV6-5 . TGTGCCAGCAGACGGACAGTCTCCTACAATGAGCAGTTCTTC CASRRTVSYNEQFF
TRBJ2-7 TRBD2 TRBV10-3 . TGTGCCATCAACGTGGCTAGCGGTTCCTACGAGCAGTACTTC CAINVASGSYEQYF
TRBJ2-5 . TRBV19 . TGTGCCAGTAGTGCCGGGACTTCGGGAGAGACCCAGTACTTC CASSAGTSGETQYF
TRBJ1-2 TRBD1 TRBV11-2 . TGTGCCAGCAGCCGAGGACAGGGGGTTTATGGCTACACCTTC CASSRGQGVYGYTF
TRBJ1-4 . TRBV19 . TGTGCCAGTCCCAGCCTGGGCGGTGAAAAACTGTTTTTT CASPSLGGEKLFF
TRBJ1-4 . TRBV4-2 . TGTGCCAGCAGCCCGGGACCCTCAACTAATGAAAAACTGTTTTTT CASSPGPSTNEKLFF
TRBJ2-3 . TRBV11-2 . TGTGCCAGCAGCTTAGACGACAGACGGGTCACAGATACGCAGTATTTT CASSLDDRRVTDTQYF
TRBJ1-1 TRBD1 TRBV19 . TGTGCCAGTACTCTACCACAGGGGCGAGCAGCTTTCTTT CASTLPQGRAAFF
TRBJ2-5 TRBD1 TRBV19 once TGTGCCAGTAGTACCAGGGGGGAGACCCAGTACTTC CASSTRGETQYF
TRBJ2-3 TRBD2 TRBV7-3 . TGTGCCAGCAGCTTAATGGGTAGCGGGAGTCGGGCAGATACGCAGTATTTT CASSLMGSGSRADTQYF
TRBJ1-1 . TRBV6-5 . TGTGCCAGCAGCTCTATGTGGCGGGGCTCTGCTTTCTTT CASSSMWRGSAFF
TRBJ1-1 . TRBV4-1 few TGCGCCAGCAGCCAACATGGGCCGAACACTGAAGCTTTCTTT CASSQHGPNTEAFF
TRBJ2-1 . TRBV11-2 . TGTGCCAGCAGCTTTCGGGACGAATACAATGAGCAGTTCTTC CASSFRDEYNEQFF
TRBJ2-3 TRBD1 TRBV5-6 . TGTGCCAGCAGCGCCTGGGGACAGGGGGCTGAGGCAGATACGCAGTATTTT CASSAWGQGAEADTQYF
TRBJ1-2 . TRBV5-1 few TGCGCCAGCAGCTTGGACAAGTCGGGCTACACCTTC CASSLDKSGYTF
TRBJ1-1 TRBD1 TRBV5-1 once TGCGCCAGCAGCTCCGGGACAGTATACTCTGAAGCTTTCTTT CASSSGTVYSEAFF
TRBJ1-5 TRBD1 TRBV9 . TGTGCCAGCAGCGTTACCGGACAGGGCAATCAGCCCCAGCATTTT CASSVTGQGNQPQHF
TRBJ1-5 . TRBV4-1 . TGCGCCAGCAGCCAAGAGGCCACAGATAGCAATCAGCCCCAGCATTTT CASSQEATDSNQPQHF
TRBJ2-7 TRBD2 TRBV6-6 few TGTGCCAGCAGCCGGACTAGCGGGACCCCGGAGCAGTACTTC CASSRTSGTPEQYF
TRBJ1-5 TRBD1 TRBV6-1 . TGTGCCAGCAGGAGAGGGGACAGGGGAAATCAGCCCCAGCATTTT CASRRGDRGNQPQHF
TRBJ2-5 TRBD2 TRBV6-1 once TGTGCCAGCAGTGAAGGACTAGCTTCAGTGGGTACGGAGACCCAGTACTTC CASSEGLASVGTETQYF
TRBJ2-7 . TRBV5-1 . TGCGCCAGCAGCTTGGAGTCCGAGCAGTACTTC CASSLESEQYF
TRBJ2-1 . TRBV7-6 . TGTGCCAGCAGCTTAGGAGGGGCCTCCTACAATGAGCAGTTCTTC CASSLGGASYNEQFF
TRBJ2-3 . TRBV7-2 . TGTGCCAGCAGCCCAGAGAAGAGGGATACGCAGTATTTT CASSPEKRDTQYF
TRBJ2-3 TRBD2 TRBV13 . TGTGCCAGCAGCTCCTGGGGACTAGCGGCGCCTGGAGATACGCAGTATTTT CASSSWGLAAPGDTQYF